These 24 T cell receptor beta chains were all obtained from the same sample, sequenced in a study of OX40 agonist ivuxolimab in advanced cancers. Sequencing was performed with immunoSEQ multiplex PCR; in TCRdb, only in-frame clones are kept and a portion is missing. The sample includes more than 70,000 clones, approximately 83% of them seen just once. The specimen was CD4+ or CD8+ T cells sorted from blood, collected in a trial of the OX40 agonist ivuxolimab. The receptor set was obtained from an adult with an advanced solid tumor such as melanoma, head and neck, liver or kidney cancer.

The chain carries TRBV2 and TRBJ1-4; TRBD1 agrees at 8 bases. The germline V gene encodes CDR1 SNHLY and CDR2 FYNNEI. Trimming cost V 7 bases and J 5 bases; bases outside gene matches: 6. This CDR3 has 14 residues. The CDR3 sequence: CASTGDRINEKLFF. Written as DNA, the CDR3 is TGTGCCAGCACAGGGGACAGGATAAATGAAAAACTGTTTTTT.

With respect to this clone: The CDR3 carries no conserved terminal phenylalanine or tryptophan, so it likely arises from a read error. Because the CDR3's place on the DNA is in doubt, the DNA is left out and the CDR3 is given as listed by TCRdb. The V gene is TRBV7-8, the J gene TRBJ1-2; TRBD1, as called in the table, went unchecked against the DNA. The CDR3 has 14 residues if both end residues are counted. Per the germline V gene, CDR1 is SGHVS and CDR2 is FQNEAQ. CDR3 region: CASSLDWRTGPLSL.

The rearrangement joins TRBV28 to TRBJ1-5; D uncertain. Germline CDR1 MDHEN, CDR2 SYDVKM. Trimming shortened V by 6 bases and J by 7 bases, and 13 bases separated the two germline ends. This CDR3 spans 13 amino acids. CDR3 nucleotides: TGTGCCAGCAGCGCCTATTCAGGACAGCCCCAGCATTTT. Residues: CASSAYSGQPQHF.

The chain links TRBV29-1 to TRBJ1-1, with D hard to call. Between the trimmed V and J ends, which lost 3 bases and 5 bases, there was a span of 10 bases. The CDR3 extends over 12 amino acids. CDR1 SQVTM and CDR2 ANQGSEA come from the germline V gene. The CDR3 is CSVEGIGTEAFF. The CDR3 coding sequence is TGCAGCGTTGAGGGAATCGGTACTGAAGCTTTCTTT.

This clone appeared once. Written as DNA, the CDR3 is TGTGCCAGCAGCCACCGGGGCGGGGGCCTGGCAGATACGCAGTATTTT. The encoded protein is CASSHRGGGLADTQYF. The genes are TRBV7-3 and TRBJ2-3; D may be TRBD2 (7 bases). The CDR3 is made up of 16 amino acids. Germline CDR1 reads SGHTA; CDR2 reads FQGTGA. The ends were cut back, 5 bases at V and 4 bases at J, with 19 bases in the middle. The full variable domain, its missing parts supplied by reference TRBV7-3 and TRBJ2-3, is GAGVSQTPSNKVTEKGKYVELRCDPISGHTALYWYRQSLGQGPEFLIYFQGTGAADDSGLPNDRFFAVRPEGSVSTLKIQRTERGDSAVYLCASSHRGGGLADTQYFGPGTRLTVL.

The rearrangement uses TRBV18 and TRBJ2-3; 14 bases map to TRBD2. The V and J ends lost 0 bases and 11 bases, in that order; junction bases with no gene match: 7. Germline V gene sequence: CDR1 KGHSH, CDR2 LQKENI. This CDR3 has 16 amino acids. The CDR3 DNA sequence: TGTGCCAGCTCACCACCATTGGGGACTAGCGGGGGAAAGCAGTATTTT. It encodes CASSPPLGTSGGKQYF.

The V call is TRBV9, the J call TRBJ1-1; no definite D call. Germline V gene sequence: CDR1 SGDLS, CDR2 YYNGEE. This CDR3 has 13 amino acids. Trimming took 2 bases from V and 0 from J, leaving 5 bases between them. CDR3 protein: CASSVSVNTEAFF. The CDR3 DNA sequence: TGTGCCAGCAGCGTTTCCGTGAACACTGAAGCTTTCTTT.

V and J are TRBV4-1 and TRBJ1-2, with D hard to call. The V gene's germline CDR1 is MGHRA and CDR2 YSYEKL. The CDR3 contains 15 residues. The V end lost 0 bases, the J end lost 4 bases, and 12 bases lay between the germline ends. As DNA, the CDR3 is TGCGCCAGCAGCCAAGAAGGACTGCAGGTCTATGGCTACACCTTC. The encoded protein is CASSQEGLQVYGYTF.

V and J are TRBV7-2 and TRBJ2-2; the match to TRBD2 covers 9 bases. The CDR3 length is 16 residues. Germline assignment: CDR1 SGHTA and CDR2 FQGNSA. V was clipped by 2 bases and J by 3 bases; unmatched bases: 4. Here the CDR3 reads CASSLRLAGHTGELFF. In nucleotides, the CDR3 is TGTGCCAGCAGCTTAAGGCTAGCGGGGCACACCGGGGAGCTGTTTTTT.

The chain combines TRBV5-4 with TRBJ1-4, with D uncertain. CDR1 and CDR2 from the germline V gene are SGHNT and YYREEE (reference sequence). The CDR3 loop spans 15 amino acids. The germline V and J ends were trimmed by 4 bases and 4 bases, with 14 bases remaining between them. The DNA for the CDR3 is TGTGCCAGCAGCAAAGCCGGCGGGATTAATGAAAAACTGTTTTTT. Protein sequence: CASSKAGGINEKLFF. The full variable domain, rest sourced from reference TRBV5-4 and TRBJ1-4, is ETGVTQSPTHLIKTRGQQVTLRCSSQSGHNTVSWYQQALGQGPQFIFQYYREEENGRGNFPPRFSGLQFPNYSSELNVNALELDDSALYLCASSKAGGINEKLFFGSGTQLSVL.

The chain couples TRBV19 to TRBJ2-5; the match to TRBD2 covers 10 bases. The V gene end was trimmed by 5 bases and the J gene end by 2 bases; junction bases not matched to a gene: 8. The length of the CDR3 is 16 residues. Per the germline V gene, CDR1 is LNHDA and CDR2 is SQIVND (reference sequence). CDR3 loop: CASSARTSGEQETQYF. In DNA form, the CDR3 reads TGTGCCAGTAGTGCGAGGACTAGCGGAGAGCAAGAGACCCAGTACTTC. Complete variable domain (other parts from reference TRBV19 and TRBJ2-5): DGGITQSPKYLFRKEGQNVTLSCEQNLNHDAMYWYRQDPGQGLRLIYYSQIVNDFQKGDIAEGYSVSREKKESFPLTVTSAQKNPTAFYLCASSARTSGEQETQYFGPGTRLLVL.

This sequence joins TRBV28 and TRBJ1-2, with 7 bases identical to TRBD1. Germline lookup yields CDR1 MDHEN and CDR2 SYDVKM. The CDR3 sequence is 14 residues long. After removal of 3 bases from V and 4 bases from J, the junction contained 5 bases not matched to a gene. The CDR3 loop is CASSLSQGGYGYTF. CDR3 coding DNA: TGTGCCAGCAGTTTGTCGCAGGGGGGCTATGGCTACACCTTC.

The rearrangement joins TRBV19 to TRBJ2-5, with D possibly being TRBD1 (7 bases). V was clipped by 3 bases and J by 4 bases, with 18 bases between them. The CDR3 runs 16 residues. CDR1 is LNHDA, CDR2 SQIVND, per germline (reference sequence). CDR3 in amino acids: CASSIHLSGGRETQYF. The CDR3 DNA follows: TGTGCCAGTAGTATCCACCTCTCAGGGGGGCGAGAGACCCAGTACTTC.

The chain uses TRBV9 and TRBJ2-3; D is perhaps TRBD1 or TRBD2 (5 bases each). Deletions cut 1 base from V and 2 bases from J, with 11 bases between. Germline V lookup: CDR1 SGDLS, CDR2 YYNGEE. The length of the CDR3 is 15 residues. CDR3 sequence: CASSVTLGTTDTQYF. DNA for the CDR3: TGTGCCAGCAGCGTAACCTTGGGGACCACAGATACGCAGTATTTT. Full variable domain (missing parts from reference TRBV9 and TRBJ2-3): DSGVTQTPKHLITATGQRVTLRCSPRSGDLSVYWYQQSLDQGLQFLIQYYNGEERAKGNILERFSAQQFPDLHSELNLSSLELGDSALYFCASSVTLGTTDTQYFGPGTRLTVL.

The chain employs TRBV5-4 and TRBJ2-7; TRBD1 agrees at 11 bases. Trimming at V came to 6 bases and at J to 7 bases, leaving 18 bases not matched to a gene. There are 17 residues in the CDR3. Germline values: CDR1 SGHNT, CDR2 YYREEE (reference sequence). The CDR3 DNA reads TGTGCCAGCACCAAATCGACACCAGGGACAGGGGGACGGGAGCAGTACTTC. Amino acids: CASTKSTPGTGGREQYF.

This chain uses TRBV19 with TRBJ2-7; D ambiguous. Trimming left V 4 bases short and J 3 bases short, with 10 bases between. The CDR3 is 13 amino acids. Per germline, CDR1 LNHDA and CDR2 SQIVND (reference sequence). CDR3 in DNA: TGTGCCAGTAGTAATGGAATTGGCTACGAGCAGTACTTC. Protein: CASSNGIGYEQYF.

The chain uses TRBV2 and TRBJ2-7, with D maybe TRBD1 (6 bases). CDR1 SNHLY and CDR2 FYNNEI come from the germline V gene. This CDR3 region has 14 residues. Trimming shortened V by 4 bases and J by 2 bases, and 12 bases separated the two germline ends. Here the CDR3 reads CASSVVTGPYEQYF. The CDR3 nucleotides read TGTGCCAGCAGTGTGGTGACAGGCCCCTACGAGCAGTACTTC.

The V gene is TRBV18, the J gene TRBJ2-7; 15 bases are shared with TRBD2. Per germline, CDR1 KGHSH and CDR2 LQKENI. J was trimmed by 5 bases and V by 6 bases; bases with no gene match: 8. This CDR3 comprises 16 residues. CDR3 region: CASSPGLAGGFDEQYF. For the CDR3, the DNA is TGTGCCAGCTCGCCCGGACTAGCGGGGGGGTTCGACGAGCAGTACTTC.

The chain joins TRBV6-1 to TRBJ2-3; a weak D match, TRBD2 (5 bases). Trimming removed 2 bases from V and 2 bases from J, with 17 bases in between. Germline V gives CDR1 MNHNS, CDR2 SASEGT. The CDR3 has 17 residues. Here the CDR3 DNA reads TGTGCCAGCAGTGAAACCCACCTAGCCAGGATCACAGATACGCAGTATTTT. Protein: CASSETHLARITDTQYF.

This clone was observed a single time. The rearrangement links TRBV5-1 to TRBJ2-5; 10 bases agree with TRBD2. The germline V gene encodes CDR1 SGHRS and CDR2 YFSETQ. This CDR3 spans 16 amino acids. The J segment lost 3 bases and the V segment lost 0 bases, leaving 5 bases of the junction unmatched. The CDR3 reads CASSLELAGYKETQYF. The CDR3 DNA follows: TGCGCCAGCAGCTTGGAACTAGCGGGGTACAAAGAGACCCAGTACTTC.

The V gene is TRBV9, the J gene TRBJ2-3, with TRBD2 matching over 7 bases. The CDR3 covers 16 residues. Per the germline V gene, CDR1 is SGDLS and CDR2 is YYNGEE. V lost 4 bases, J lost 6 bases, and 14 bases stayed unmatched. Here the CDR3 DNA reads TGTGCCAGCAGCTTCGAAGCGGGGCGGTATGAGGATACGCAGTATTTT. Its translation: CASSFEAGRYEDTQYF.

This sequence joins TRBV6-1 and TRBJ2-3; D ambiguous. V was trimmed by 1 base and J by 1 base, leaving 15 bases between them. The length of the CDR3 is 17 residues. CDR1 is MNHNS, CDR2 SASEGT, per germline. The CDR3 protein is CASSEERIIRGTDTQYF. The DNA of the CDR3 is TGTGCCAGCAGTGAAGAACGTATTATCCGGGGCACAGATACGCAGTATTTT.

This clone was observed a single time. The chain has TRBV7-2 and TRBJ2-3; perhaps TRBD1 as D (5 bases). Trimming removed 1 base from V and 2 bases from J, with 10 bases in between. The CDR3 runs to 15 residues. CDR1 is SGHTA, CDR2 FQGNSA, per germline. Here the CDR3 DNA reads TGTGCCAGCAGCTTAGATCACAGGTCCACAGATACGCAGTATTTT. It codes for CASSLDHRSTDTQYF.

The rearrangement uses TRBV2 and TRBJ1-2; TRBD1 agrees at 7 bases. There are 16 residues in the CDR3. Germline V gene lookup returns CDR1 SNHLY and CDR2 FYNNEI. With V trimmed by 5 bases and J by 4 bases, 13 bases remained unmatched. CDR3 sequence reads: CASSRRVDRAAYGYTF. CDR3 nucleotide sequence: TGTGCCAGCAGTCGCCGTGTTGACAGGGCGGCCTATGGCTACACCTTC.